This T cell receptor (beta chain) was sequenced during a study of molecular identifiers for immune sequencing clone quantification. As for the study in general: Within a replicate experiment, RNA obtained from either approximately 20,000 or 98,000 naive CD8 cells was divided into five aliquots, and four of those aliquots were then sequenced.

Germline loops: CDR1 MGHRA, CDR2 YSYEKL. The CDR3 is 13 residues long. V was clipped by 2 bases and J by 2 bases, with 7 bases between them. A remark on this clonotype: What it binds is not known.

Making the bulk TCR libraries relied on previously described methods and listed TCR primers. TCRdb redid the calling of the PCR reads with MiXCR, one entry per CDR3 protein. The repertoire holds a few hundred thousand distinct CDR3 sequences, with roughly 26% as singletons. Findings and caveats of the study: It was shown that clones above 20 RNA copies held over 97% of effector molecules, but under 1% in naive cells.

Sorting recovered naive CD8 T cells on a CD8+CD4-CCR7+CD45RA+ profile. The sample taken for sequencing was naive CD8+ T cells from blood, with Jurkat cell RNA spiked in. Indicated subset: FACS-sorted CD8+CD4-CCR7+CD45RA+ naive T cells. This TCR was sampled from a human donor in good health. Some libraries in this study had Jurkat cell RNA spiked in. This rearrangement joins TRBV4-1 to TRBJ2-7; D is unresolved. CDR3 protein: CASSQFVTYEQYF. The DNA of the CDR3 is TGCGCCAGCAGCCAATTCGTCACCTACGAGCAGTACTTC.